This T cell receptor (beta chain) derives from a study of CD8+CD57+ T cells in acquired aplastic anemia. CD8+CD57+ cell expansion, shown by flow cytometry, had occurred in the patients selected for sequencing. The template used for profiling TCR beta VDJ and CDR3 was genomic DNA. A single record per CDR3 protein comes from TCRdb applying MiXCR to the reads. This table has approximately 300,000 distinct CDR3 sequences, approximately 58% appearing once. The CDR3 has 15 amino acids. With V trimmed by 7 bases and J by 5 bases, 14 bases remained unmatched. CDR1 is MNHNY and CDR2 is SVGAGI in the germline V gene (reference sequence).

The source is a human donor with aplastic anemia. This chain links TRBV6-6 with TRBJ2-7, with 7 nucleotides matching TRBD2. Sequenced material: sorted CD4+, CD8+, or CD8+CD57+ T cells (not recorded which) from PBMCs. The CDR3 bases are TGTGCCAGCACCCAATCCGGGGGGAGCGTGAACGAGCAGTACTTC. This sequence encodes CASTQSGGSVNEQYF.